These 3 T cell receptor beta chains came from one sample sequenced in a study of blood T cell repertoires in COVID-19. The assay was immunoSEQ multiplex PCR, and TCRdb's table has in-frame clones only and misses some. Among 300,000 to 450,000 clones, 85% were seen once, and the ten largest hold approximately 3.6%. What was sequenced was peripheral blood. These receptors were collected from a woman between 18 and 29 years old with acute or convalescent COVID-19.

The V call is TRBV30, the J call TRBJ1-1, with 7 positions matching TRBD1. V was pared by 5 bases and J by 1 base, with 10 bases of the junction left unmatched. CDR1 and CDR2 (germline): GTSNPN, SVGIG (reference sequence). This CDR3 is built from 15 residues. CDR3 residues: CAWVEPHRGNTEAFF. The CDR3, as DNA: TGTGCCTGGGTGGAACCCCACAGGGGGAACACTGAAGCTTTCTTT. Based on the CDR3 plus reference TRBV30 and TRBJ1-1, the full variable domain is SQTIHQWPATLVQPVGSPLSLECTVEGTSNPNLYWYRQAAGRGLQLLFYSVGIGQISSEVPQNLSASRPQDRQFILSSKKLLLSDSGFYLCAWVEPHRGNTEAFFGQGTRLTVV.

The chain carries TRBV24-1 and TRBJ1-6, with D perhaps matching TRBD1 (6 bases). V was clipped by 5 bases and J by 8 bases, with 9 bases between them. Germline assignment: CDR1 KGHDR and CDR2 SFDVKD. CDR3 length equals 13 residues. The CDR3 loop is CATSAAGDSPLHF. CDR3 in DNA: TGTGCCACCAGTGCCGCAGGGGATTCACCCCTCCACTTT.

This chain joins TRBV29-1 and TRBJ1-1; 9 bases agree with TRBD1. This CDR3 is 16 amino acids long. Losses at the gene ends were 7 bases for V and 6 bases for J; bases not matched to a gene: 18. Looked up from germline, CDR1 is SQVTM and CDR2 is ANQGSEA. The CDR3 region has the DNA TGCAGCGCCACAGGGGGCCCTACCTTCCGGTCCCCTGAAGCTTTCTTT. Translated, it gives CSATGGPTFRSPEAFF.